Following are 20 T cell receptor beta chains from one sample sequenced in a study of T-cell reconstitution after alpha-beta-depleted transplantation in children. During its preparation, the TCRbeta library received unique molecular identifiers. One entry per CDR3 protein, called by TCRdb with MiXCR from the PCR reads. Among fewer than 750,000 distinct CDR3 sequences listed, 20% to 25% were seen once. The source material was PBMCs, mostly from graft donor cells, sampled 360 days after TCRalphabeta/CD19-depleted stem cell transplant. The receptors derive from a boy less than two years old who had a stem cell transplant for acute myeloid leukemia, so the T cells may come from the graft donor.

This clonotype was observed a handful of times. The genes are TRBV20-1 and TRBJ2-2, with no clear D. The V end was cut by 2 bases, the J end by 3 bases, with 10 bases between. CDR3 size: 14 residues. Germline loops: CDR1 DFQATT, CDR2 SNEGSKA (reference sequence). In nucleotides, the CDR3 is TGCAGTGCTAGAAGGCAGACTTACACCGGGGAGCTGTTTTTT. Encoded protein: CSARRQTYTGELFF.

This chain uses TRBV29-1 with TRBJ2-5, with 7 bases aligning to TRBD1. Looked up from germline, CDR1 is SQVTM and CDR2 is ANQGSEA. The CDR3 runs 13 residues. V was pared by 7 bases and J by 3 bases, with 8 bases of the junction left unmatched. This CDR3 reads CSAKGQYKETQYF. CDR3 coding DNA: TGCAGCGCGAAGGGACAGTACAAAGAGACCCAGTACTTC.

This clonotype appeared a few times. The germline gene is not matched at one end of the junction; a read error may be the cause. The chain couples TRBV20-1 to TRBJ2-2; tentative D call: TRBD1 (6 bases). Germline V gene lookup returns CDR1 DFQATT and CDR2 SNEGSKA (reference sequence). This CDR3 region has 15 residues. The CDR3 reads CCAREVGGNTGELFF. CDR3 nucleotides: TGCTGTGCTAGAGAAGTAGGGGGGAACACCGGGGAGCTGTTTTTT.

This clonotype came up many times. The genes are TRBV15 and TRBJ1-5; unclear D gene. Germline V lookup: CDR1 LNHNV, CDR2 YYDKDF (reference sequence). The CDR3 is 15 amino acids. Trimming left V 0 bases short and J 4 bases short, with 10 bases between. CDR3 loop: CATSRDRQHNQPQHF. As DNA, the CDR3 is TGTGCCACCAGCAGAGACCGCCAGCATAATCAGCCCCAGCATTTT.

This clonotype was counted many times. This chain uses TRBV9 with TRBJ2-5, with D possibly TRBD2 on 5 matching bases. CDR1 SGDLS and CDR2 YYNGEE come from the germline V gene. The CDR3 covers 14 residues. V was pared by 4 bases and J by 1 base, with 11 bases between. This chain's CDR3 is CASSPSGSQETQYF. The CDR3 nucleotides are TGTGCCAGCAGCCCGAGCGGCTCCCAAGAGACCCAGTACTTC. Together with reference TRBV9 and TRBJ2-5, the CDR3 gives the full variable domain: DSGVTQTPKHLITATGQRVTLRCSPRSGDLSVYWYQQSLDQGLQFLIQYYNGEERAKGNILERFSAQQFPDLHSELNLSSLELGDSALYFCASSPSGSQETQYFGPGTRLLVL.

This clonotype was observed many times. The chain is built from TRBV12-3 or TRBV12-4 and TRBJ1-4; TRBD1 agrees at 9 bases. Trimming at V came to 6 bases and at J to 5 bases, leaving 4 bases not matched to a gene. This CDR3 has 14 amino acids. The CDR3 loop reads CASRDGQGNEKLFF. The CDR3 DNA follows: TGTGCCAGCAGAGACGGACAGGGGAATGAAAAACTGTTTTTT.

This clonotype was detected ten times or more. Here the CDR3 reads CASSRGGEQFF. CDR3 nucleotides: TGTGCCAGCAGTCGGGGAGGTGAGCAGTTCTTC. The genes are TRBV12-3 or TRBV12-4 and TRBJ2-1; a possible D gene is TRBD2 (6 bases). The CDR3 has 11 amino acids. V dropped 5 bases and J dropped 9 bases, with 8 bases sitting between them.

V gene TRBV5-1 combines with J gene TRBJ2-1; D might be TRBD1 or TRBD2, each matching 5 bases. The CDR3 length is 18 residues. Germline V gene sequence: CDR1 SGHRS, CDR2 YFSETQ. V was cut by 2 bases and J by 7 bases, with 25 bases left in between. CDR3 in DNA: TGCGCCAGCAGCTTTGAACCCCGCATCCTAGGAGAGGGGAATGAGCAGTTCTTC. Protein: CASSFEPRILGEGNEQFF.

This clonotype appeared a few times. The CDR3 nucleotides are TGCGCCAGCAGCCGTGGGTTCGCCTCCCTCTACAATGAGCAGTTCTTC. Translated: CASSRGFASLYNEQFF. This chain links TRBV4-3 with TRBJ2-1; D call uncertain. CDR3 length equals 16 residues. Per germline, CDR1 LGHNA and CDR2 YSLEER. The V and J ends lost 4 bases and 3 bases respectively, with 16 bases between them.

The CDR3 is CSALVWQQSQETQYF. The CDR3, as DNA: TGCAGTGCCCTCGTGTGGCAGCAATCACAAGAGACCCAGTACTTC. The rearrangement links TRBV20-1 to TRBJ2-5, with no clear D. The CDR3 spans 15 residues. Germline V gives CDR1 DFQATT, CDR2 SNEGSKA (reference sequence). Trimming took off 6 bases at V and 2 bases at J, with 19 bases between the two ends.

Many counts were recorded for this clonotype. The chain links TRBV20-1 to TRBJ1-5, with unresolved D. V was pared by 6 bases and J by 5 bases, with 11 bases between. The germline V gene has CDR1 DFQATT and CDR2 SNEGSKA (reference sequence). The CDR3 covers 12 residues. In DNA form, the CDR3 reads TGCAGTGCCCAGGCCCTTTATCAGCCCCAGCATTTT. Residues: CSAQALYQPQHF.

The rearrangement uses TRBV29-1 and TRBJ1-4; D might be TRBD1 (6 bases). The V end lost 4 bases, the J end lost 6 bases, and 12 bases lay between the germline ends. This CDR3 has 13 residues. Per the germline V gene, CDR1 is SQVTM and CDR2 is ANQGSEA. The CDR3 DNA sequence: TGCAGCGTTGCGGAACAGGGTGATGAAAAACTGTTTTTT. Translating gives CSVAEQGDEKLFF.

The chain links TRBV20-1 to TRBJ1-2; D not resolved. V gave up 1 base and J gave up 4 bases, with 13 bases separating them. The CDR3 totals 14 residues. Germline V gene data show CDR1 as DFQATT and CDR2 as SNEGSKA (reference sequence). The CDR3 reads CSARATGPFYGYTF. The CDR3 nucleotides are TGCAGTGCTAGAGCCACTGGACCGTTCTATGGCTACACCTTC.

This clonotype was detected many times. One end of the junction fails to match germline, which may point to a read error. V usage is TRBV5-1 and J usage is TRBJ2-2; D not certain. Looked up from germline, CDR1 is SGHRS and CDR2 is YFSETQ. The CDR3 contains 13 residues. CDR3 coding DNA: TGTGCCAGCAGTTTAGTATCAACCGGGGAGCTGTTTTTT. It encodes CASSLVSTGELFF.

This clonotype was seen a handful of times. The rearrangement uses TRBV20-1 and TRBJ2-2; 11 positions match TRBD2. Trimming at V came to 0 bases and at J to 2 bases, leaving 8 bases not matched to a gene. Germline-derived CDR1 and CDR2 are DFQATT and SNEGSKA (reference sequence). The CDR3 contains 18 residues. The CDR3 region is CSARDLTSGGANTGELFF. The CDR3 DNA is TGCAGTGCTAGAGATCTAACTAGCGGGGGCGCAAACACCGGGGAGCTGTTTTTT.

This clonotype has only a few counts. The chain couples TRBV10-3 to TRBJ2-5; TRBD1 matches 7 bases. Germline V gene data show CDR1 as ENHRY and CDR2 as SYGVKD. V was pared by 6 bases and J by 2 bases, with 3 bases of the junction left unmatched. The CDR3 loop spans 13 amino acids. CDR3 coding DNA: TGTGCCATCAGGGCGACAGGGCAAGAGACCCAGTACTTC. Residues: CAIRATGQETQYF.

The gene calls are TRBV28 and TRBJ1-1; D might be TRBD1 (5 bases). V lost 6 bases, J lost 1 base, and 12 bases lay in between. The CDR3 is made up of 14 amino acids. Looked up from germline, CDR1 is MDHEN and CDR2 is SYDVKM. The DNA for the CDR3 is TGTGCCAGCAGGCCCCTTGACAGGAACACTGAAGCTTTCTTT. Protein product: CASRPLDRNTEAFF.

This clonotype has a count of ten or more. The rearrangement uses TRBV20-1 and TRBJ2-3; D may be TRBD1 or TRBD2 (5 bases each). The CDR3 loop spans 13 amino acids. Per germline, CDR1 DFQATT and CDR2 SNEGSKA (reference sequence). Deletions cut 8 bases from V and 8 bases from J, with 20 bases between. The CDR3 coding sequence is TGCAGTTCCGGGACCCTCCAATGGGGTACGCAGTATTTT. This translates into CSSGTLQWGTQYF.

Many counts were recorded for this clonotype. The J gene is TRBJ1-3, the V gene TRBV15; tentative D call: TRBD1 (5 bases). In germline, CDR1 is LNHNV, CDR2 YYDKDF (reference sequence). V gave up 1 base and J gave up 6 bases, with 13 bases separating them. This CDR3 is 15 amino acids long. The CDR3: CATSRGGVHQNTIYF. The CDR3 DNA follows: TGTGCCACCAGCAGAGGAGGGGTTCACCAAAACACCATATATTTT.

This clonotype was counted at least ten times. The chain employs TRBV4-3 and TRBJ2-1; the D gene is possibly TRBD2 (5 bases). CDR1 and CDR2 (germline): LGHNA, YSLEER. Trimming left V 1 base short and J 8 bases short, with 15 bases between. CDR3 size: 15 residues. The CDR3 DNA reads TGCGCCAGCAGCCAAGGGGCGGGCCCGAGGGATGAGCAGTTCTTC. Encoded protein: CASSQGAGPRDEQFF.